The 25 T cell receptor beta chains listed next were all sequenced from one sample in a study of T cells in narcolepsy. Here immunoSEQ multiplex PCR was the method, and the copy in TCRdb shows in-frame clones only, minus some. The top ten hold approximately 0.99% of the sample, which has roughly 35,000 clones, roughly 80% seen once. The sample consisted of memory (CD45RA-) CD4+ T cells from blood. All receptors come from a human donor in good health.

V is TRBV28 and J is TRBJ2-4; TRBD1 agrees at 8 bases. Trimming cost V 5 bases and J 3 bases; bases outside gene matches: 3. The CDR3 is 14 amino acids. Germline loops: CDR1 MDHEN, CDR2 SYDVKM. CDR3 in amino acids: CASSPRGHKNIQYF. CDR3 sequence (DNA): TGTGCCAGCAGTCCCAGGGGGCACAAAAACATTCAGTACTTC.

The chain links TRBV7-8 to TRBJ2-2; 12 nucleotides match TRBD1. This CDR3 spans 16 amino acids. The germline V gene has CDR1 SGHVS and CDR2 FQNEAQ. V shed 1 base and J 4 bases; nucleotides not matched to a gene: 1. CDR3 coding DNA: TGTGCCAGCAGCTTAGGGGACAGGGGGCGCACCGGGGAGCTGTTTTTT. Protein: CASSLGDRGRTGELFF.

This clone was seen more than once but under ten times. The chain recombines TRBV29-1 with TRBJ2-1, with TRBD1 matching over 7 bases. The junction had 12 bases not matched to a gene; V was cut back by 6 bases and J by 7 bases. Germline V gene sequence: CDR1 SQVTM, CDR2 ANQGSEA. The CDR3 is 14 amino acids. The CDR3 DNA is TGCAGCGTCGCCCTTCCCGGGACAGAGAATGAGCAGTTCTTC. It specifies CSVALPGTENEQFF.

As to this clone: This specimen includes other DNA sequences encoding the same CDR3. The chain employs TRBV19 and TRBJ1-2; D is undetermined. The CDR3 length is 12 residues. Trimming took 2 bases from V and 5 from J, leaving 6 bases between them. From germline, CDR1 is LNHDA and CDR2 SQIVND (reference sequence). The CDR3 coding sequence is TGTGCCAGTAGTATAAGCGTTTATGGCTACACCTTC. Amino acid sequence: CASSISVYGYTF.

V usage is TRBV6-9 and J usage is TRBJ1-2; D unresolved. CDR3 length: 14 residues. Trimming took off 3 bases at V and 1 base at J, with 9 bases between the two ends. CDR1 and CDR2 from the germline V gene are MNHGY and SVAAGI. The DNA for the CDR3 is TGTGCCAGCAGTTACGACGCACTTAACTATGGCTACACCTTC. It translates to CASSYDALNYGYTF.

The V and J genes are TRBV4-2 and TRBJ1-2; weak D call: TRBD1 (5 bases). This CDR3 spans 15 amino acids. CDR1 is LGHNA and CDR2 is YNFKEQ in the germline V gene. The V end was cut by 1 base, the J end by 2 bases, with 11 bases between. The CDR3 DNA reads TGTGCCAGCAGCCAAGCCGGGACCCTAAACTATGGCTACACCTTC. It translates to CASSQAGTLNYGYTF.

This rearrangement joins TRBV30 to TRBJ1-1, with unresolved D. The CDR3 runs 13 residues. The ends were cut back, 5 bases at V and 5 bases at J, with 15 bases in the middle. Looked up from germline, CDR1 is GTSNPN and CDR2 is SVGIG (reference sequence). CDR3 nucleotide sequence: TGTGCCTGGGGCCGGCAACTGGAGACTGAAGCTTTCTTT. This codes for CAWGRQLETEAFF.

CDR3 loop: CASSPGLAGVIEQFF. CDR3 nucleotide sequence: TGTGCCAGCAGCCCTGGACTAGCGGGAGTCATTGAGCAGTTCTTC. The rearrangement joins TRBV7-3 to TRBJ2-1; 13 positions agree with TRBD2. Per the germline V gene, CDR1 is SGHTA and CDR2 is FQGTGA. The V and J ends lost 5 bases and 9 bases, in that order; junction bases with no gene match: 7. The CDR3 is 15 residues long. The full variable domain, in which reference TRBV7-3 and TRBJ2-1 provide the parts outside the CDR3, is GAGVSQTPSNKVTEKGKYVELRCDPISGHTALYWYRQSLGQGPEFLIYFQGTGAADDSGLPNDRFFAVRPEGSVSTLKIQRTERGDSAVYLCASSPGLAGVIEQFFGPGTRLTVL.

V is TRBV4-1 and J is TRBJ2-7; TRBD1 matches 10 bases. Germline CDR1 MGHRA, CDR2 YSYEKL. V trimming: 2 bases; J trimming: 4 bases; junction bases outside the gene matches: 5. This CDR3 has 15 residues. The CDR3, as DNA: TGCGCCAGCAGCCAAAGACAGGGGGCGGGATACGAGCAGTACTTC. It specifies CASSQRQGAGYEQYF.

The V gene is TRBV28, the J gene TRBJ1-5; 7 bases line up with TRBD1. This CDR3 contains 17 residues. Germline CDR1 reads MDHEN; CDR2 reads SYDVKM. With V trimmed by 3 bases and J by 4 bases, 12 bases remained unmatched. The CDR3 nucleotides read TGTGCCAGCAGTTTTGAGGGGACAGCTCGCAGGAATCAGCCCCAGCATTTT. It codes for CASSFEGTARRNQPQHF.

This chain connects TRBV14 to TRBJ2-7, with 7 bases lining up with TRBD2. V shed 0 bases and J 4 bases; nucleotides not matched to a gene: 3. CDR3 size: 14 residues. From germline, CDR1 is SGHDN and CDR2 FVKESK. In nucleotides, the CDR3 is TGTGCCAGCAGCCAAGAAATCGGGAGGTACGAGCAGTACTTC. Amino acid sequence: CASSQEIGRYEQYF.

The V gene is TRBV10-3, the J gene TRBJ2-7, with TRBD1 identical over 10 bases. CDR1 ENHRY and CDR2 SYGVKD come from the germline V gene. This CDR3 has 13 amino acids. The V and J ends lost 7 bases and 5 bases, in that order; junction bases with no gene match: 5. CDR3 sequence (DNA): TGTGCCATCAAATCGACAGGGGGCGACGAGCAGTACTTC. It codes for CAIKSTGGDEQYF.

The genes are TRBV11-2 and TRBJ2-3; 13 positions agree with TRBD2. Losses at the gene ends were 1 base for V and 8 bases for J; bases not matched to a gene: 9. Germline V gene data show CDR1 as SGHAT and CDR2 as FQNNGV. The CDR3 is 17 residues long. CDR3 sequence: CASSLVGLAGAAGTQYF. The CDR3 nucleotides read TGTGCCAGCAGCTTAGTCGGACTAGCGGGGGCAGCGGGTACGCAGTATTTT.

The gene calls are TRBV18 and TRBJ1-1; D unresolved. Germline-derived CDR1 and CDR2 are KGHSH and LQKENI. The V end was cut by 1 base, the J end by 6 bases, with 12 bases between. CDR3 length: 14 amino acids. The CDR3 region is CASSPLGQSAEAFF. Written as DNA, the CDR3 is TGTGCCAGCTCACCACTGGGCCAAAGCGCTGAAGCTTTCTTT. Combining the CDR3 with reference TRBV18 and TRBJ1-1 gives the whole variable domain NAGVMQNPRHLVRRRGQEARLRCSPMKGHSHVYWYRQLPEEGLKFMVYLQKENIIDESGMPKERFSAEFPKEGPSILRIQQVVRGDSAAYFCASSPLGQSAEAFFGQGTRLTVV.

The chain joins TRBV29-1 to TRBJ2-7, with D maybe TRBD2 (5 bases). Germline values: CDR1 SQVTM, CDR2 ANQGSEA. With 7 bases removed from V and 5 bases from J, the gap between germline ends came to 15 bases. The CDR3 totals 12 residues. The CDR3 nucleotides read TGCAGCGGAACCGGGATAGCGAACGAGCAGTACTTC. This encodes CSGTGIANEQYF.

J is TRBJ1-1 and V is TRBV11-2; tentative D call: TRBD1 (5 bases). CDR1 and CDR2 from the germline V gene are SGHAT and FQNNGV. The CDR3 extends over 13 amino acids. V shed 1 base and J shed 8 bases, with 11 bases lying between them. The CDR3 nucleotides read TGTGCCAGCAGCTTAGCGGGGACGGTCGAAGCTTTCTTT. It encodes CASSLAGTVEAFF.

CDR3 in amino acids: CASSTRVRLLVVDEQFF. The CDR3 nucleotides read TGCGCCAGCAGCACCCGGGTCCGGTTATTGGTGGTCGATGAGCAGTTCTTC. V and J are TRBV5-1 and TRBJ2-1, with D unresolved. Germline CDR1 and CDR2: SGHRS and YFSETQ. This CDR3 is 17 amino acids long. The V end lost 4 bases, the J end lost 8 bases, and 25 bases lay between the germline ends.

J is TRBJ1-1 and V is TRBV7-9; D is perhaps TRBD1 (5 bases). Germline values: CDR1 SEHNR, CDR2 FQNEAQ (reference sequence). The CDR3 has 15 amino acids. V lost 1 base to trimming and J lost 1 base, with 10 bases between them. This CDR3 is CASSLDGTPNTEAFF. CDR3 DNA sequence: TGTGCCAGCAGCTTAGACGGGACCCCGAACACTGAAGCTTTCTTT.

This sequence joins TRBV18 and TRBJ2-1; TRBD1 aligns across 8 bases. This CDR3 comprises 13 residues. The germline CDR1 and CDR2 sequences are KGHSH and LQKENI. Unmatched junction bases numbered 2, after V lost 4 bases and J lost 6 bases. The CDR3 is CASSQTGGNEQFF. The DNA of the CDR3 is TGTGCCAGCTCACAAACAGGGGGCAATGAGCAGTTCTTC.

The gene calls are TRBV6-1 and TRBJ1-5; D remains ambiguous. The CDR3 sequence is 14 residues long. V gave up 8 bases and J gave up 0 bases, with 11 bases separating them. Germline assignment: CDR1 MNHNS and CDR2 SASEGT. The CDR3 region has the DNA TGTGCCAGCCTCCTACCCTATAGCAATCAGCCCCAGCATTTT. It codes for CASLLPYSNQPQHF.

The CDR3 is CASTDDHNEQFF. The CDR3 DNA is TGTGCCAGTACGGACGACCACAATGAGCAGTTCTTC. J is TRBJ2-1 and V is TRBV19; the D is unclear. Trimming removed 7 bases at V and 5 bases at J, with 9 bases between. This CDR3 comprises 12 residues. From germline, CDR1 is LNHDA and CDR2 SQIVND (reference sequence).

This clone was seen a few times. The chain couples TRBV5-1 to TRBJ2-7, with D uncertain. V lost 0 bases and J 6 bases, leaving 13 bases between the germline ends. CDR3 length: 14 amino acids. Germline V gene data show CDR1 as SGHRS and CDR2 as YFSETQ. CDR3 region: CASSLDSPSFEQYF. The CDR3 DNA sequence: TGCGCCAGCAGCTTGGACTCTCCCTCGTTCGAGCAGTACTTC. Combining the CDR3 with reference TRBV5-1 and TRBJ2-7 gives the whole variable domain KAGVTQTPRYLIKTRGQQVTLSCSPISGHRSVSWYQQTPGQGLQFLFEYFSETQRNKGNFPGRFSGRQFSNSRSEMNVSTLELGDSALYLCASSLDSPSFEQYFGPGTRLTVT.

This clone is a singleton in its sample. The chain combines TRBV9 with TRBJ1-3, with a tentative D call TRBD1 (6 bases). The CDR3 runs 15 residues. Deletions cut 4 bases from V and 3 bases from J, with 14 bases between. Germline V lookup: CDR1 SGDLS, CDR2 YYNGEE. The CDR3 DNA reads as TGTGCCAGCAGCTCCTCGGGACACAGTGGAAACACCATATATTTT. Its protein product is CASSSSGHSGNTIYF.

This clone has only one observation. The gene calls are TRBV7-2 and TRBJ1-5; 7 positions agree with TRBD1. Germline V gene data show CDR1 as SGHTA and CDR2 as FQGNSA. The CDR3 has 16 residues. V lost 6 bases to trimming and J lost 2 bases; unmatched junction nucleotides: 10. The CDR3 loop is CASSLQGNQGNQPQHF. The DNA of the CDR3 is TGTGCCAGCAGTCTACAGGGGAACCAAGGCAATCAGCCCCAGCATTTT. The entire variable domain, with the rest obtained from reference TRBV7-2 and TRBJ1-5, is as follows: GAGVSQSPSNKVTEKGKDVELRCDPISGHTALYWYRQSLGQGLEFLIYFQGNSAPDKSGLPSDRFSAERTGGSVSTLTIQRTQQEDSAVYLCASSLQGNQGNQPQHFGDGTRLSIL.

The chain employs TRBV6-6 and TRBJ2-7; 10 bases match TRBD2. The CDR3 is 15 residues long. Germline CDR1 reads MNHNY; CDR2 reads SVGAGI (reference sequence). The V and J ends lost 2 bases and 4 bases, in that order; junction bases with no gene match: 5. The DNA of the CDR3 is TGTGCCAGCAGTTACGGAAGCGGGAGGGCATACGAGCAGTACTTC. Protein: CASSYGSGRAYEQYF.